These 26 T cell receptor beta chains share one sample of origin, sequenced in a study of blood T cell repertoires in COVID-19. Data came from immunoSEQ multiplex PCR; TCRdb stores just in-frame clones and leaves some out. Of approximately 140,000 clones in the sample, roughly 86% were seen once. Sequenced input: peripheral blood. The receptors shown here come from a woman aged 55 to 70 with acute or convalescent COVID-19.

The chain combines TRBV28 with TRBJ2-7; 7 bases map to TRBD2. Germline V gives CDR1 MDHEN, CDR2 SYDVKM. V lost 10 bases, J lost 3 bases, and 9 bases stayed unmatched. The CDR3 runs to 13 residues. CDR3 sequence (DNA): TGTGCCACTTGGAGGCGCGGGGGCTACGAGCAGTACTTC. It encodes CATWRRGGYEQYF.

The CDR3 region is CASSLQAYEQYF. The CDR3 bases are TGTGCCAGCAGCTTACAAGCCTACGAGCAGTACTTC. The chain has TRBV5-8 and TRBJ2-7; D not resolved. CDR3 length: 12 amino acids. CDR1 is SGHTS and CDR2 is YDEGEE in the germline V gene. V dropped 2 bases and J dropped 2 bases, with 5 bases sitting between them.

The chain has TRBV28 and TRBJ2-2; TRBD2 matches 9 bases. The CDR3 length is 14 residues. Per the germline V gene, CDR1 is MDHEN and CDR2 is SYDVKM. Germline trimming cut 3 bases from V and 8 bases from J; bases unmatched to any gene: 4. The chain's CDR3 is CASSLGLAGGELFF. The CDR3 nucleotides read TGTGCCAGCAGTTTGGGCCTAGCGGGGGGGGAGCTGTTTTTT.

V gene TRBV7-9 combines with J gene TRBJ2-7; 7 nucleotides align to TRBD1. The CDR3 spans 14 residues. Germline V gene data show CDR1 as SEHNR and CDR2 as FQNEAQ (reference sequence). Trimming at V came to 4 bases and at J to 0 bases, leaving 3 bases not matched to a gene. Written as DNA, the CDR3 is TGTGCCAGCAGCTCGGACAGGAGCTCCTACGAGCAGTACTTC. Its protein is CASSSDRSSYEQYF.

In this sample, this clone turned up a few times. The CDR3 bases are TGTGCCAGCAAGGGGAAGCCGAACACCGGGGAGCTGTTTTTT. This translates into CASKGKPNTGELFF. The V and J genes are TRBV6-5 and TRBJ2-2; possible D gene TRBD1, 5 bases. CDR1 and CDR2 (germline): MNHEY, SVGAGI. There are 14 residues in the CDR3. With 7 bases removed from V and 0 bases from J, the gap between germline ends came to 9 bases.

This clone is a singleton in its sample. V gene TRBV30 combines with J gene TRBJ2-7, with 8 bases matching TRBD2. CDR1 and CDR2 (germline): GTSNPN, SVGIG (reference sequence). The CDR3 contains 15 residues. V lost 0 bases to trimming and J lost 9 bases; unmatched junction nucleotides: 13. The CDR3 DNA follows: TGTGCCTGGAGTGTAGGCTCGGGGGGGCCCTTGCCGCAGTACTTC. It specifies CAWSVGSGGPLPQYF. Filled out from reference TRBV30 and TRBJ2-7, the complete variable domain reads SQTIHQWPATLVQPVGSPLSLECTVEGTSNPNLYWYRQAAGRGLQLLFYSVGIGQISSEVPQNLSASRPQDRQFILSSKKLLLSDSGFYLCAWSVGSGGPLPQYFGPGTRLTVT.

This clone was found once. The V and J genes are TRBV28 and TRBJ2-1; the match to TRBD2 covers 11 bases. Germline lookup yields CDR1 MDHEN and CDR2 SYDVKM. Unmatched junction bases numbered 9, after V lost 7 bases and J lost 10 bases. The CDR3 has 14 amino acids. The CDR3 is CASTALAGGWEQFF. The CDR3 DNA is TGTGCCAGCACTGCTCTAGCGGGGGGCTGGGAGCAGTTCTTC.

The rearrangement joins TRBV5-1 to TRBJ2-1, with D perhaps TRBD2 (6 bases). Germline CDR1 SGHRS, CDR2 YFSETQ. CDR3 size: 15 residues. Trimming left V 2 bases short and J 2 bases short, with 11 bases between. This CDR3 is CASSLNGGTYNEQFF. CDR3 sequence (DNA): TGCGCCAGCAGCTTAAATGGGGGGACCTACAATGAGCAGTTCTTC. Full variable domain (remainder filled in from reference TRBV5-1 and TRBJ2-1): KAGVTQTPRYLIKTRGQQVTLSCSPISGHRSVSWYQQTPGQGLQFLFEYFSETQRNKGNFPGRFSGRQFSNSRSEMNVSTLELGDSALYLCASSLNGGTYNEQFFGPGTRLTVL.

The J gene is TRBJ2-1, the V gene TRBV3-1 (or the pseudogene TRBV3-2); 8 positions match TRBD1. V dropped 0 bases and J dropped 4; count of bases not matched to a gene: 5. CDR3 length: 16 residues. From germline, CDR1 is LGHDT and CDR2 YNNKEL (reference sequence). The CDR3 DNA sequence: TGTGCCAGCAGCCAAGATGGAACAGGGGGATACAATGAGCAGTTCTTC. Translating it yields CASSQDGTGGYNEQFF.

The chain has TRBV14 and TRBJ1-2; 7 bases fit TRBD1. The CDR3 has 16 amino acids. Looked up from germline, CDR1 is SGHDN and CDR2 is FVKESK. After removal of 1 base from V and 5 bases from J, the junction contained 10 bases not matched to a gene. CDR3 residues: CASSQVSRQGGYGYTF. CDR3 coding DNA: TGTGCCAGCAGCCAAGTCTCCCGACAGGGAGGATATGGCTACACCTTC.

The chain links TRBV6-5 to TRBJ2-1; weak D call: TRBD1 (6 bases). The V and J ends lost 2 bases and 3 bases respectively, with 11 bases between them. In germline, CDR1 is MNHEY, CDR2 SVGAGI. There are 15 residues in the CDR3. In DNA form, the CDR3 reads TGTGCCAGCAGTTACCGAACAGGGATCTACAATGAGCAGTTCTTC. This gives the protein CASSYRTGIYNEQFF.

The chain is built from TRBV6-6 and TRBJ2-7; 8 nucleotides line up with TRBD1. CDR3 size: 18 residues. V shed 5 bases and J 4 bases; nucleotides not matched to a gene: 19. Germline CDR1 is MNHNY and CDR2 is SVGAGI (reference sequence). Here the CDR3 reads CASSPGMRTGGIGYEQYF. In DNA form, the CDR3 reads TGTGCCAGCAGTCCTGGAATGAGAACAGGGGGAATAGGATACGAGCAGTACTTC.

The CDR3 reads CASSPTEATGGMAFF. CDR3 sequence (DNA): TGTGCCAGCTCACCGACAGAAGCTACAGGGGGCATGGCTTTCTTT. The chain has TRBV18 and TRBJ1-1; 9 nucleotides match TRBD1. Germline CDR1 is KGHSH and CDR2 is LQKENI. V was clipped by 3 bases and J by 11 bases; unmatched bases: 13. The CDR3 contains 15 residues.

V gene TRBV11-3 combines with J gene TRBJ1-1; a possible D gene is TRBD1 (5 bases). CDR1 SGHNT and CDR2 YENEEA come from the germline V gene. The V and J ends lost 3 bases and 1 base respectively, with 9 bases between them. This CDR3 comprises 14 residues. The CDR3 reads CASSFGGSNTEAFF. DNA for the CDR3: TGTGCCAGCAGCTTTGGGGGGTCGAACACTGAAGCTTTCTTT.

This clone was picked up one time. The rearrangement links TRBV19 to TRBJ1-3; 7 bases are shared with TRBD1. Trimming cost V 5 bases and J 0 bases; bases outside gene matches: 13. The CDR3 runs 18 residues. CDR1 LNHDA and CDR2 SQIVND come from the germline V gene (reference sequence). CDR3 residues: CASSPDTGVGASGNTIYF. The DNA of the CDR3 is TGTGCCAGTAGTCCGGACACAGGGGTAGGGGCCTCTGGAAACACCATATATTTT.

A single count supports this clone. The chain carries TRBV7-2 and TRBJ1-2, with 10 bases lining up with TRBD1. Trimming cost V 5 bases and J 6 bases; bases outside gene matches: 6. Per germline, CDR1 SGHTA and CDR2 FQGNSA. This CDR3 spans 14 amino acids. CDR3 loop: CASSSDRGLDGYTF. CDR3 DNA: TGTGCCAGCAGCAGTGACAGGGGGCTCGATGGCTACACCTTC.

This sequence joins TRBV7-3 and TRBJ2-5, with D hard to call. Trimming removed 5 bases at V and 2 bases at J, with 3 bases between. The length of the CDR3 is 11 residues. Looked up from germline, CDR1 is SGHTA and CDR2 is FQGTGA. CDR3 in DNA: TGTGCCAGCAGCCCTCAAGAGACCCAGTACTTC. The encoded protein is CASSPQETQYF.

This sequence joins TRBV7-9 and TRBJ1-5, with no clear D. This CDR3 comprises 14 residues. CDR1 is SEHNR, CDR2 FQNEAQ, per germline (reference sequence). V dropped 1 base and J dropped 4 bases, with 8 bases sitting between them. The CDR3 loop reads CASSLGRGNQPQHF. CDR3 sequence (DNA): TGTGCCAGCAGCTTAGGGCGAGGGAATCAGCCCCAGCATTTT.

The rearrangement links TRBV6-6 to TRBJ2-3; D may be TRBD2 (6 bases). V lost 0 bases to trimming and J lost 11 bases, with 12 bases between them. The CDR3 consists of 13 residues. Germline V gene sequence: CDR1 MNHNY, CDR2 SVGAGI (reference sequence). The DNA of the CDR3 is TGTGCCAGCAGTTACTCAAGGGACTTGGGGCAGTATTTT. It specifies CASSYSRDLGQYF.

Judged by abundance, this clone is medium-sized. The V gene is TRBV9, the J gene TRBJ2-7, with D perhaps TRBD2 (6 bases). The CDR3 spans 14 residues. The germline V gene has CDR1 SGDLS and CDR2 YYNGEE. V lost 0 bases, J lost 1 base, and 8 bases lay in between. CDR3 protein: CASSVGSGSYEQYF. For the CDR3, the DNA is TGTGCCAGCAGCGTAGGTAGCGGATCCTACGAGCAGTACTTC.

V usage is TRBV27 and J usage is TRBJ1-2, with 8 bases aligning to TRBD1. V gave up 6 bases and J gave up 4 bases; unmatched junction bases: 7. CDR3 length: 14 amino acids. In germline, CDR1 is MNHEY, CDR2 SMNVEV (reference sequence). CDR3 DNA: TGTGCCAGCAGACCAGGGGGCCCCCCCTATGGCTACACCTTC. Amino acids: CASRPGGPPYGYTF.

As concerns this clone: Other DNA sequences within the sample encode an identical CDR3. The chain recombines TRBV9 with TRBJ2-7; 7 nucleotides agree with TRBD2. In germline, CDR1 is SGDLS, CDR2 YYNGEE. V gave up 0 bases and J gave up 2 bases; unmatched junction bases: 2. The CDR3 is 14 residues long. The CDR3, as DNA: TGTGCCAGCAGCGTAGGGGGAGGGACCTACGAGCAGTACTTC. Residues: CASSVGGGTYEQYF.

The rearrangement uses TRBV19 and TRBJ2-2; 13 nucleotides agree with TRBD2. The CDR3 has 17 residues. The germline V gene encodes CDR1 LNHDA and CDR2 SQIVND (reference sequence). Trimming removed 4 bases from V and 7 bases from J; junction bases left unmatched: 9. CDR3 sequence reads: CASSKRLAGGGGGELFF. CDR3 bases: TGTGCCAGTAGTAAACGACTAGCGGGGGGCGGGGGCGGGGAGCTGTTTTTT.

This clone occurred a few times. The rearrangement joins TRBV27 to TRBJ1-6; D unclear. Trimming left V 4 bases short and J 4 bases short, with 14 bases between. The CDR3 length is 16 residues. The germline gives CDR1 MNHEY, CDR2 SMNVEV (reference sequence). This CDR3 is CASSSPGIYYNSPLHF. The CDR3 region has the DNA TGTGCCAGCAGTTCCCCGGGGATCTATTATAATTCACCCCTCCACTTT.

The gene calls are TRBV6-5 and TRBJ1-1, with D perhaps TRBD1 (6 bases). This CDR3 comprises 14 residues. Trimming cost V 5 bases and J 0 bases, with 10 bases left between them. CDR1 and CDR2 (germline): MNHEY, SVGAGI. The CDR3: CASSQGSVNTEAFF. The CDR3 DNA is TGTGCCAGCAGTCAGGGGTCTGTGAACACTGAAGCTTTCTTT.

V and J are TRBV28 and TRBJ2-1; TRBD1 aligns across 7 bases. Germline assignment: CDR1 MDHEN and CDR2 SYDVKM. This CDR3 has 15 amino acids. The V segment lost 10 bases and the J segment 2 bases; nucleotides outside the gene matches: 11. CDR3 nucleotides: TGTGCCACCATTACACAGGGGCAAGCCTACAATGAGCAGTTCTTC. It codes for CATITQGQAYNEQFF.